Sequencing of this T cell receptor (beta chain) was carried out in a study of Graves' ophthalmopathy and Graves' hyperthyroidism. Study in general: Peripheral blood sampling occurred at initial diagnosis, before any treatment.

A diagnosis was made from clinical symptoms together with serum thyroxine, TRAb, thyroid ultrasound and orbital computed tomography. The CDR3 extends over 15 amino acids. The ends were cut back, 1 base at V and 4 bases at J, with 13 bases in the middle. Looked up from germline, CDR1 is SGHTA and CDR2 is FQGNSA. The sequenced template was RNA, covering the TCR beta CDR3 region. RT-PCR was first run with HTBI primers, then multiplex PCR in a second round. Each CDR3 protein is one row after TCRdb ran MiXCR on the multiplex PCR reads. The table shows about 500,000 distinct CDR3 sequences, with under 15% occurring only once.

This chain links TRBV7-2 with TRBJ2-5; tentative D call: TRBD2 (5 bases). Sample: blood. The receptor comes from a woman aged 25 to 39 with Graves' ophthalmopathy. CDR3 region: CASSLDGGGGETQYF. CDR3 nucleotide sequence: TGTGCCAGCAGCTTAGACGGTGGTGGAGGAGAGACCCAGTACTTC.